A single sample is the source of the 22 T cell receptor beta chains below, sequenced in a study of technical replicates of blood from a few donors. Data came from immunoSEQ multiplex PCR; TCRdb stores just in-frame clones and leaves some out. This table holds about 91,000 clones, 92% found once. The sequenced sample was T cells isolated from PBMCs. The origin of the receptors is a human donor in good health.

The rearrangement joins TRBV5-1 to TRBJ2-2; D might be TRBD1 (7 bases). Deletions cut 2 bases from V and 7 bases from J, with 12 bases between. This CDR3 has 14 residues. Germline V gene sequence: CDR1 SGHRS, CDR2 YFSETQ. The CDR3 nucleotides read TGCGCCAGCAGCTTCCAGGGGGGAGTCGGGGAGCTGTTTTTT. The encoded protein is CASSFQGGVGELFF.

The rearrangement links TRBV30 to TRBJ2-1; D is possibly TRBD2 (5 bases). In germline, CDR1 is GTSNPN, CDR2 SVGIG (reference sequence). The germline V and J ends were trimmed by 4 bases and 3 bases, with 13 bases remaining between them. The CDR3 is made up of 14 amino acids. The chain's CDR3 is CAWTGLSLYNEQFF. The CDR3 coding sequence is TGTGCCTGGACCGGACTGTCACTCTACAATGAGCAGTTCTTC.

The rearrangement joins TRBV10-1 to TRBJ2-3; 9 bases fit TRBD2. V trimming: 2 bases; J trimming: 3 bases; junction bases outside the gene matches: 6. The CDR3 length is 16 residues. The germline gives CDR1 WNHNN, CDR2 SYGVQD (reference sequence). The CDR3: CASSETAGGPTDTQYF. The CDR3 nucleotides read TGCGCCAGCAGTGAGACGGCGGGAGGGCCGACAGATACGCAGTATTTT.

DNA for the CDR3: TGTGCCAGCAGCTGGGGGGAAGCACTGGCTTTCTTT. Its protein is CASSWGEALAFF. The chain is built from TRBV5-8 and TRBJ1-1, with TRBD1 as a possible D gene (5 bases). CDR3 length equals 12 residues. Trimming took 3 bases from V and 11 from J, leaving 14 bases between them. Germline CDR1 reads SGHTS; CDR2 reads YDEGEE.

This clone occurred once. The V call is TRBV18, the J call TRBJ2-1; TRBD2 agrees at 10 bases. Germline CDR1 and CDR2: KGHSH and LQKENI. J gave up 2 bases and V 1 base, and 2 bases lay outside the gene matches. CDR3 size: 16 residues. CDR3 protein: CASSPRSGRTYNEQFF. DNA of the CDR3: TGTGCCAGCTCACCACGTAGCGGGAGGACCTACAATGAGCAGTTCTTC.

The chain is built from TRBV6-6 and TRBJ2-5; 11 positions agree with TRBD1. After removal of 5 bases from V and 4 bases from J, the junction contained 9 bases not matched to a gene. The CDR3 has 16 amino acids. Germline V lookup: CDR1 MNHNY, CDR2 SVGAGI (reference sequence). CDR3 sequence reads: CASSPPGTGGRETQYF. The DNA for the CDR3 is TGTGCCAGCAGTCCCCCCGGGACAGGGGGACGAGAGACCCAGTACTTC.

This chain links TRBV6-1 with TRBJ2-3; TRBD2 is a possible D gene (6 bases). Germline V gene sequence: CDR1 MNHNS, CDR2 SASEGT. The CDR3 loop spans 13 amino acids. V was cut by 10 bases and J by 1 base, with 12 bases left in between. CDR3 loop: CATQWGGTDTQYF. CDR3 DNA sequence: TGTGCCACCCAGTGGGGGGGCACAGATACGCAGTATTTT.

The sample holds a few counts of this clone. The V and J genes are TRBV12-5 and TRBJ1-1; D unclear. Germline lookup yields CDR1 LGHNT and CDR2 FRNRAP. This CDR3 is 13 amino acids long. Trimming cost V 0 bases and J 4 bases, with 6 bases left between them. The CDR3 sequence is CASGLVEGTEAFF. The CDR3 coding sequence is TGTGCTAGTGGTTTGGTAGAGGGCACTGAAGCTTTCTTT. Using reference TRBV12-5 and TRBJ1-1 for the parts outside the CDR3, the full variable domain is DARVTQTPRHKVTEMGQEVTMRCQPILGHNTVFWYRQTMMQGLELLAYFRNRAPLDDSGMPKDRFSAEMPDATLATLKIQPSEPRDSAVYFCASGLVEGTEAFFGQGTRLTVV.

This chain uses TRBV9 with TRBJ1-3; 8 bases fit TRBD1. Losses at the gene ends were 3 bases for V and 0 bases for J; bases not matched to a gene: 5. The CDR3 consists of 16 residues. Germline lookup yields CDR1 SGDLS and CDR2 YYNGEE. The CDR3: CASSEDRAYSGNTIYF. CDR3 nucleotides: TGTGCCAGCAGCGAGGACAGGGCGTACTCTGGAAACACCATATATTTT. Looking up the rest from reference TRBV9 and TRBJ1-3 gives the full variable domain: DSGVTQTPKHLITATGQRVTLRCSPRSGDLSVYWYQQSLDQGLQFLIQYYNGEERAKGNILERFSAQQFPDLHSELNLSSLELGDSALYFCASSEDRAYSGNTIYFGEGSWLTVV.

This chain joins TRBV30 and TRBJ1-3; a weak D match, TRBD1 (6 bases). V lost 5 bases to trimming and J lost 3 bases, with 17 bases between them. CDR3 length: 15 residues. The germline CDR1 and CDR2 sequences are GTSNPN and SVGIG (reference sequence). Written as DNA, the CDR3 is TGTGCCTGGGACCCAGGGGCCATCGGTGGAAACACCATATATTTT. It encodes CAWDPGAIGGNTIYF.

This chain uses TRBV5-1 with TRBJ2-7; 9 positions match TRBD2. This CDR3 contains 15 residues. Germline V CDR1 and CDR2: SGHRS, YFSETQ. With 4 bases clipped from V and 3 bases from J, the junction kept 8 bases outside the gene matches. CDR3 loop: CASSPGVAGVYEQYF. CDR3 nucleotides: TGCGCCAGCAGCCCAGGGGTAGCGGGAGTCTACGAGCAGTACTTC.

This clone has only one observation. V usage is TRBV11-3 and J usage is TRBJ2-1; 9 nucleotides match TRBD1. Per the germline V gene, CDR1 is SGHNT and CDR2 is YENEEA. J gave up 3 bases and V 5 bases, and 5 bases lay outside the gene matches. This CDR3 has 15 amino acids. DNA for the CDR3: TGTGCCAGCAGCCGACGACAGGGGGACTACAATGAGCAGTTCTTC. Its protein product is CASSRRQGDYNEQFF.

The J gene is TRBJ2-1, the V gene TRBV29-1; 8 bases are a match to TRBD1. V trimming: 6 bases; J trimming: 4 bases; junction bases outside the gene matches: 11. CDR3 size: 15 residues. Germline assignment: CDR1 SQVTM and CDR2 ANQGSEA. In nucleotides, the CDR3 is TGCAGCGTGGTCTCAGAGGGACAGGTATACAATGAGCAGTTCTTC. Translation gives CSVVSEGQVYNEQFF.

The chain employs TRBV6-4 and TRBJ1-1; 7 nucleotides line up with TRBD1. Unmatched junction bases numbered 4, after V lost 2 bases and J lost 4 bases. The CDR3 runs to 14 residues. CDR1 is MRHNA, CDR2 SNTAGT, per germline. The CDR3 protein is CASSDEGGGTEAFF. CDR3 bases: TGTGCCAGCAGTGACGAAGGGGGCGGCACTGAAGCTTTCTTT.

The V gene is TRBV4-1, the J gene TRBJ1-1; D gene uncertain. There are 14 residues in the CDR3. Trimming cost V 6 bases and J 7 bases, with 18 bases left between them. CDR1 and CDR2 (germline): MGHRA, YSYEKL. The CDR3 nucleotides are TGCGCCAGCAGTCATCCCCGGGGAAGAGATGAAGCTTTCTTT. It encodes CASSHPRGRDEAFF.

This clone has just one count. The chain carries TRBV15 and TRBJ2-1, with 13 bases matching TRBD2. The CDR3 runs 20 residues. With V trimmed by 5 bases and J by 0 bases, 13 bases remained unmatched. Germline CDR1 reads LNHNV; CDR2 reads YYDKDF (reference sequence). The CDR3, as DNA: TGTGCCACCAGCGGTCCGACTAGCGGGGGGCCCCTCAGCTCCTACAATGAGCAGTTCTTC. This gives the protein CATSGPTSGGPLSSYNEQFF. The whole variable domain, remainder taken from reference TRBV15 and TRBJ2-1, is DAMVIQNPRYQVTQFGKPVTLSCSQTLNHNVMYWYQQKSSQAPKLLFHYYDKDFNNEADTPDNFQSRRPNTSFCFLDIRSPGLGDTAMYLCATSGPTSGGPLSSYNEQFFGPGTRLTVL.

The V call is TRBV28, the J call TRBJ1-3, with a tentative D call TRBD1 (5 bases). The V and J ends lost 6 bases and 0 bases respectively, with 12 bases between them. The CDR3 extends over 15 amino acids. Germline CDR1 reads MDHEN; CDR2 reads SYDVKM. The CDR3 here is CASSSFGGSGNTIYF. CDR3 DNA: TGTGCCAGCAGCTCATTCGGGGGCTCTGGAAACACCATATATTTT.

The rearrangement uses TRBV28 and TRBJ2-4, with 8 bases matching TRBD2. The CDR3 spans 16 residues. V trimming: 4 bases; J trimming: 1 base; junction bases outside the gene matches: 6. CDR1 is MDHEN, CDR2 SYDVKM, per germline. CDR3 residues: CASSSGGAAAKNIQYF. DNA of the CDR3: TGTGCCAGCAGTTCCGGGGGGGCCGCGGCCAAAAACATTCAGTACTTC.

V usage is TRBV2 and J usage is TRBJ2-1, with D possibly being TRBD2 (6 bases). This CDR3 contains 14 residues. Germline assignment: CDR1 SNHLY and CDR2 FYNNEI. Trimming removed 6 bases from V and 1 base from J, with 10 bases in between. CDR3 region: CASRGLPSYNEQFF. CDR3 nucleotides: TGTGCCAGCAGGGGACTCCCTTCCTACAATGAGCAGTTCTTC. Supplemented by reference TRBV2 and TRBJ2-1, the full variable domain reads EPEVTQTPSHQVTQMGQEVILRCVPISNHLYFYWYRQILGQKVEFLVSFYNNEISEKSEIFDDQFSVERPDGSNFTLKIRSTKLEDSAMYFCASRGLPSYNEQFFGPGTRLTVL.

The rearrangement uses TRBV5-1 and TRBJ2-1; 8 positions match TRBD2. Germline CDR1 reads SGHRS; CDR2 reads YFSETQ. The ends lost 5 bases at V and 8 bases at J; junction bases unmatched: 9. The CDR3 totals 14 residues. The CDR3 DNA reads as TGCGCCAGCAGACCGGGGGGGGGTGACTATGAGCAGTTCTTC. Its translation: CASRPGGGDYEQFF.

The chain recombines TRBV5-6 with TRBJ2-7, with 8 bases identical to TRBD2. This CDR3 contains 14 residues. The V and J ends lost 4 bases and 5 bases, in that order; junction bases with no gene match: 8. CDR1 and CDR2 (germline): SGHDT, YYEEEE. CDR3 in amino acids: CASSVTSVENEQYF. CDR3 DNA: TGTGCCAGCAGCGTGACTAGCGTGGAGAACGAGCAGTACTTC. Filled out from reference TRBV5-6 and TRBJ2-7, the complete variable domain reads DAGVTQSPTHLIKTRGQQVTLRCSPKSGHDTVSWYQQALGQGPQFIFQYYEEEERQRGNFPDRFSGHQFPNYSSELNVNALLLGDSALYLCASSVTSVENEQYFGPGTRLTVT.

This chain connects TRBV5-1 to TRBJ2-5, with 7 bases matching TRBD1. With the DNA end fitting TRBJ2-7 better, the J assignment may be wrong. Germline V lookup: CDR1 SGHRS, CDR2 YFSETQ. The CDR3 spans 14 residues. As DNA, the CDR3 is TGCGCCAGCAGCTTGGGGACAGGTTGGTACGAGCAGTACTTC. This codes for CASSLGTGWYEQYF.